The present T cell receptor beta chain was sequenced within a study of T cell responses to AZD1222 COVID-19 vaccine. Overall study context: Second-dose schedules of about 4 or about 12 weeks were combined.

Comments on this clone: The antigen remains undetermined.

Clones were read by immunoSEQ multiplex PCR, and TCRdb kept only the in-frame ones, dropping some. There are approximately 180,000 clones in the sample; approximately 90% occur only once, and 2.5% to 3.5% lies in the top ten. Germline trimming cut 1 base from V and 5 bases from J; bases unmatched to any gene: 6. Germline CDR1 SGHNT, CDR2 YYREEE (reference sequence). CDR3 size: 16 residues. Whole-study results and caveats: Close to half of all spike-specific TCRs reportedly target regions of the variants that are unmutated.

The sequence was collected from an adult in good health. This chain links TRBV5-4 with TRBJ2-2; 9 positions agree with TRBD1. This specimen consisted of peripheral blood, obtained on day 0 of AZD1222 vaccination. In nucleotides, the CDR3 is TGTGCCAGCAGCTTGCCGGGACAGGGAGGGACCGGGGAGCTGTTTTTT. Encoded protein: CASSLPGQGGTGELFF.